This T cell receptor (beta chain) was sequenced during a study of beta chain features in type 1 diabetes. In regard to this clone: What it recognizes is unknown.

Study outcomes and limitations: Shorter TCRB CDR3s, moderately but significantly so, marked every one of the four CD4+ subsets in Type 1 diabetes patients.

The entirety of the isolated RNA underwent reverse transcription, so expressed TCRB transcripts were sequenced. There were 3.4 million or so reads on average in the naive, central memory and regulatory T cell samples. The method was immunoSEQ multiplex PCR; TCRdb's version includes in-frame clones alone and lacks a portion of them. The sample includes about 120,000 clones, roughly 17% of them seen just once. The receptor's source is a man aged 25 to 40 with type 1 diabetes. Sample: central memory CD4+ T cells from blood.

The CDR3 DNA is TGTGCCAGCAGCTTCCGAACTGCCGGGACATCCGTCGCTGAGCAGTTCTTC. Translating it yields CASSFRTAGTSVAEQFF. The V gene is TRBV7-2, the J gene TRBJ2-1, with D possibly being TRBD1 (6 bases). Trimming cost V 3 bases and J 9 bases, with 24 bases left between them. Germline-derived CDR1 and CDR2 are SGHTA and FQGNSA. This CDR3 is 17 amino acids long.